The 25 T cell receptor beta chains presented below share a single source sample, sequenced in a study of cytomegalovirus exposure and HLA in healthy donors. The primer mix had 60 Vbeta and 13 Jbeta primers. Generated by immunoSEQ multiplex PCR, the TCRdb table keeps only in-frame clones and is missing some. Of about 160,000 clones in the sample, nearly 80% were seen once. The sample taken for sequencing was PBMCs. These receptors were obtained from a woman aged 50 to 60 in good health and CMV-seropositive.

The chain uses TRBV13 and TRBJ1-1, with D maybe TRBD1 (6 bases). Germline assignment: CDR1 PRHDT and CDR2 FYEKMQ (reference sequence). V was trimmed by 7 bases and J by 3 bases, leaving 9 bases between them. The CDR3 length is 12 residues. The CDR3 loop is CASNRQDTEAFF. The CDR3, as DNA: TGTGCCAGCAACAGACAGGACACTGAAGCTTTCTTT.

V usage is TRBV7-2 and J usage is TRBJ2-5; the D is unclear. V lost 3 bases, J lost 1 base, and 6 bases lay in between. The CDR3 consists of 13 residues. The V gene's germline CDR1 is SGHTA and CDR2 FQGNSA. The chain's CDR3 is CASSFGLQETQYF. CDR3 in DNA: TGTGCCAGCAGCTTCGGTCTCCAAGAGACCCAGTACTTC.

The chain's CDR3 is CASGRNTGELFF. CDR3 in DNA: TGTGCCAGCGGTAGAAACACCGGGGAGCTGTTTTTT. This rearrangement joins TRBV27 to TRBJ2-2; D call uncertain. Between the trimmed V and J ends, which lost 8 bases and 2 bases, there was a span of 6 bases. Per the germline V gene, CDR1 is MNHEY and CDR2 is SMNVEV (reference sequence). The CDR3 covers 12 residues.

In nucleotides, the CDR3 is TGTGCCAGTAGTGAACAGATAAATGAAAAACTGTTTTTT. Encoded protein: CASSEQINEKLFF. The V call is TRBV19, the J call TRBJ1-4; D ambiguous. V was clipped by 5 bases and J by 5 bases, with 9 bases between them. The CDR3 extends over 13 amino acids. CDR1 is LNHDA, CDR2 SQIVND, per germline (reference sequence).

This CDR3 reads CASSLARGDRETQYF. CDR3 in DNA: TGCGCCAGCAGCTTGGCCCGCGGGGATCGGGAGACCCAGTACTTC. The chain combines TRBV5-1 with TRBJ2-5; perhaps TRBD2 as D (6 bases). This CDR3 region has 15 residues. CDR1 and CDR2 (germline): SGHRS, YFSETQ. With 0 bases removed from V and 5 bases from J, the gap between germline ends came to 14 bases.

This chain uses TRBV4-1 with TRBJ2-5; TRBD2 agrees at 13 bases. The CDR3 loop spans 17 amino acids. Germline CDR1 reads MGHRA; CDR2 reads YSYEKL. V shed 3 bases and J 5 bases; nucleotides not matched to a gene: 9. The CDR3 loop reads CASSQDRLAGGGETQYF. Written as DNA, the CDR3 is TGCGCCAGCAGCCAGGACAGACTAGCGGGGGGTGGTGAGACCCAGTACTTC.

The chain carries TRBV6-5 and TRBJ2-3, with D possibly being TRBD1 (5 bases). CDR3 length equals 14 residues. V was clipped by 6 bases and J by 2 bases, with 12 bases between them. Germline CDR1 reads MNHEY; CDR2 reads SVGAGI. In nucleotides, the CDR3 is TGTGCCAGCAGATTGGGGCGGAACACAGATACGCAGTATTTT. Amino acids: CASRLGRNTDTQYF.

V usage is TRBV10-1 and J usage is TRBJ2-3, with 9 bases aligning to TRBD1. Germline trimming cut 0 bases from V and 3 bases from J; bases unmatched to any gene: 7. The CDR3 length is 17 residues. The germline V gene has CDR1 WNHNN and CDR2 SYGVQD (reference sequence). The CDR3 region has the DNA TGCGCCAGCAGTGAGTCGTTACCGGGACAGGGAACAGATACGCAGTATTTT. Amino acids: CASSESLPGQGTDTQYF.

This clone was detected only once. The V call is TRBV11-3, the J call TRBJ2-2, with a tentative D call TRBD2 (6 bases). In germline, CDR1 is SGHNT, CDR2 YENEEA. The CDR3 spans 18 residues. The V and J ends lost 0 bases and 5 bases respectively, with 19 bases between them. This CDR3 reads CASSLDLRGGAGTGELFF. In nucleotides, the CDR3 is TGTGCCAGCAGCTTAGATCTCCGAGGAGGTGCGGGAACCGGGGAGCTGTTTTTT.

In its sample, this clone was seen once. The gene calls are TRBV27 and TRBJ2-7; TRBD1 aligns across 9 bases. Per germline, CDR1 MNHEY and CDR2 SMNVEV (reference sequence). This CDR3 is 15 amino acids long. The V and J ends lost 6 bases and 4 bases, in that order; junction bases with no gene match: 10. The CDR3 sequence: CASSNTGGGFYEQYF. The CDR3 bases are TGTGCCAGCAGCAACACAGGGGGCGGGTTTTACGAGCAGTACTTC.

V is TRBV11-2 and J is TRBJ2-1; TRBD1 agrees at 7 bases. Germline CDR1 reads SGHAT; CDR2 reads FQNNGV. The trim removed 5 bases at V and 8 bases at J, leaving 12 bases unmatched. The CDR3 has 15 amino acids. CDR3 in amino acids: CASSPRRGRWDEQFF. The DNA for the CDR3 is TGTGCCAGCAGCCCCAGAAGGGGGCGCTGGGATGAGCAGTTCTTC.

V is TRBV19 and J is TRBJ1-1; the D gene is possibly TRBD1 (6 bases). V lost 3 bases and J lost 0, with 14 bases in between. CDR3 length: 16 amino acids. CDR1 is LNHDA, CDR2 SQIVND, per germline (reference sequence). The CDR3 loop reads CASSIPTGTMNTEAFF. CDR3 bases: TGTGCCAGTAGTATTCCCACAGGGACTATGAACACTGAAGCTTTCTTT. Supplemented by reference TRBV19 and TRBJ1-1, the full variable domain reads DGGITQSPKYLFRKEGQNVTLSCEQNLNHDAMYWYRQDPGQGLRLIYYSQIVNDFQKGDIAEGYSVSREKKESFPLTVTSAQKNPTAFYLCASSIPTGTMNTEAFFGQGTRLTVV.

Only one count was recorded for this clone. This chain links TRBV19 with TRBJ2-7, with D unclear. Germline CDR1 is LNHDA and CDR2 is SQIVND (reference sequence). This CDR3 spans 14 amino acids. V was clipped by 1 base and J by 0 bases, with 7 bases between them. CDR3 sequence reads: CASSIAYSSYEQYF. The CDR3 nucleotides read TGTGCCAGTAGTATAGCATATAGCTCCTACGAGCAGTACTTC.

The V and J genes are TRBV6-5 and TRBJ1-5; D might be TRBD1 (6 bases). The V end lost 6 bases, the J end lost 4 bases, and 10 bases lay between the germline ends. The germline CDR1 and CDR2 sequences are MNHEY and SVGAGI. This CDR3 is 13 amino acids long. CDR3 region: CASSPQGNQPQHF. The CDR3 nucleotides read TGTGCCAGCAGCCCCCAGGGGAATCAGCCCCAGCATTTT.

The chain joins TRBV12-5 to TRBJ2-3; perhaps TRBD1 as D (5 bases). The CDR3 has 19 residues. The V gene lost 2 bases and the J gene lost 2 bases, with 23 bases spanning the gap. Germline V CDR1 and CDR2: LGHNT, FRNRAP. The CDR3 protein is CASGLMPVLRGTITDTQYF. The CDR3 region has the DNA TGTGCTAGTGGTTTGATGCCCGTACTTAGGGGCACTATCACAGATACGCAGTATTTT.

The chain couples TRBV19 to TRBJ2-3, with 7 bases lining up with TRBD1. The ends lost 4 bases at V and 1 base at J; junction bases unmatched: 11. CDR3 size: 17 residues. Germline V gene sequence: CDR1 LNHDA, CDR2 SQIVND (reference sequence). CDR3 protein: CASSRLRRDSGTDTQYF. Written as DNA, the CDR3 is TGTGCCAGTAGTAGGCTGCGTAGGGACAGTGGCACAGATACGCAGTATTTT.

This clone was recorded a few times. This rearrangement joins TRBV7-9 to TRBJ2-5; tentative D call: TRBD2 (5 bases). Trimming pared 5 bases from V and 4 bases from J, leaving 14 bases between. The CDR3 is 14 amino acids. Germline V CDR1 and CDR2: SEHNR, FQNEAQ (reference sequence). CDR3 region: CASSIRGRGETQYF. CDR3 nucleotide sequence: TGTGCCAGCAGCATCCGGGGAAGAGGAGAGACCCAGTACTTC.

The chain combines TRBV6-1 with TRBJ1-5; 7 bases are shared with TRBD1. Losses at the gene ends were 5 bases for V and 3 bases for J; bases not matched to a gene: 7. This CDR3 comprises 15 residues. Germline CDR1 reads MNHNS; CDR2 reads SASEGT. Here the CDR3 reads CASSFATGINQPQHF. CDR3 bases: TGTGCCAGCAGTTTTGCGACAGGGATCAATCAGCCCCAGCATTTT.

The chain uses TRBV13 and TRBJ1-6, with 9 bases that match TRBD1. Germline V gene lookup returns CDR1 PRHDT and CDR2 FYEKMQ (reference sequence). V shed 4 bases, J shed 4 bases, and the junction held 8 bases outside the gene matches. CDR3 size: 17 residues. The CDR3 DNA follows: TGTGCCAGCAGCTCCTACAGGGGGCTGCAGTATAATTCACCCCTCCACTTT. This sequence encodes CASSSYRGLQYNSPLHF.

The CDR3 sequence: CASSFRTGGGSPLHF. The CDR3 region has the DNA TGCGCCAGCAGCTTCAGGACAGGGGGAGGCTCACCCCTCCACTTT. The J gene is TRBJ1-6, the V gene TRBV5-1; TRBD1 aligns across 10 bases. The CDR3 has 15 amino acids. V dropped 2 bases and J dropped 10; count of bases not matched to a gene: 6. Germline CDR1 and CDR2: SGHRS and YFSETQ.

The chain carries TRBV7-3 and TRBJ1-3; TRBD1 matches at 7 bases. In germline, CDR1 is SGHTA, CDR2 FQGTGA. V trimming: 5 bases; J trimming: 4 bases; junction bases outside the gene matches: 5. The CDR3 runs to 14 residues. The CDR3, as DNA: TGTGCCAGCAGCCCAGGGGGGTCCGGAAACACCATATATTTT. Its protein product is CASSPGGSGNTIYF.

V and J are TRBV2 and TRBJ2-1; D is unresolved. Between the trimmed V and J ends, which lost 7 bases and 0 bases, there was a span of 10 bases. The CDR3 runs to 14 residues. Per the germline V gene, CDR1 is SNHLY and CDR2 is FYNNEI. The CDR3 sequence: CASTAFSSYNEQFF. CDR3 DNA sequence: TGTGCCAGCACAGCGTTCAGCTCCTACAATGAGCAGTTCTTC.

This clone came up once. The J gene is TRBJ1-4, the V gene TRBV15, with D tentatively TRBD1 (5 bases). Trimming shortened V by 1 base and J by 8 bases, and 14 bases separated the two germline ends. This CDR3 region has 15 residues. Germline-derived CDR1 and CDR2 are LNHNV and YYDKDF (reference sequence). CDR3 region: CATSRGTGIGEKLFF. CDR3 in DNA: TGTGCCACCAGCAGAGGCACAGGAATAGGGGAAAAACTGTTTTTT.

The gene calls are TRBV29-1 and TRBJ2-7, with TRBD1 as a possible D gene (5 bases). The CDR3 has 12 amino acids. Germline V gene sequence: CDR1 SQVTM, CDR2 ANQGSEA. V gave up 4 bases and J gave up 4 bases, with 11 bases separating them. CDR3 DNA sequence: TGCAGCGTTGGAGACCCAGGGTACGAGCAGTACTTC. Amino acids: CSVGDPGYEQYF.

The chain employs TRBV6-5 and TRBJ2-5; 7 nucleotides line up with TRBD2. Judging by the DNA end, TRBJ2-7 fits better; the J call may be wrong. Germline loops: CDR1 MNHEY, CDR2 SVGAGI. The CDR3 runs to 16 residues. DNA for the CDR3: TGTGCCAGCAGTTACTCCGGCGGGGGATACACCTACGAGCAGTACTTC. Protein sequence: CASSYSGGGYTYEQYF.